This TCR beta chain was sequenced for a study of blood T cell repertoires in COVID-19. Across the study: Samples of COVID-19 (acute and convalescent) were obtained from the United States, Italy and Spain. T cells, B-cell-depleted T cells, or PBMCs provided the cDNA or gDNA that served as material.

Germline loops: CDR1 SQVTM, CDR2 ANQGSEA. This CDR3 region has 14 residues. With 6 bases clipped from V and 5 bases from J, the junction kept 9 bases outside the gene matches. Original processing notes: Quantification of nucleated cells was approximated via reference gene primer amplification. Only in-frame clones appear in the TCRdb table, and some are missing; sequencing was by immunoSEQ multiplex PCR. The V and J calls and clone size were taken over from that table, and D and trimming were inferred from the DNA. The data hold more than 95,000 clones, with 85% to 90% observed a single time. The chain employs TRBV29-1 and TRBJ1-2; 10 nucleotides match TRBD1. This TCR was recovered from a man between 45 and 60 years old with acute or convalescent COVID-19. The specimen sequenced was peripheral blood. In DNA form, the CDR3 reads TGCAGCGTATTGACAGGGGGCTCTGGATATGGCTACACCTTC. Residues: CSVLTGGSGYGYTF. Based on the CDR3 plus reference TRBV29-1 and TRBJ1-2, the full variable domain is SAVISQKPSRDICQRGTSLTIQCQVDSQVTMMFWYRQQPGQSLTLIATANQGSEATYESGFVIDKFPISRPNLTFSTLTVSNMSPEDSSIYLCSVLTGGSGYGYTFGSGTRLTVV.